This entry concerns a single TCR beta chain. Antigen specificity is unknown. This record comes from a study of T cell responses to AZD1222 COVID-19 vaccine. Study-wide findings and caveats: The study sampled repertoires only after the peak T cell response. Most donors were white British, females outnumbered males, and clonal diversity was possibly underestimated.

This table comes from immunoSEQ multiplex PCR, and its TCRdb copy is limited to in-frame clones, with some not included. Altogether 130,000 or so clones are present, 85% to 90% being singletons, with the ten largest covering approximately 12%. CDR1 is LNHDA and CDR2 is SQIVND in the germline V gene (reference sequence). Between the trimmed V and J ends, which lost 6 bases and 12 bases, there was a span of 11 bases. This CDR3 has 10 residues. This receptor was identified in an adult in good health. Specimen: peripheral blood, collected on day 0 of AZD1222 vaccination. The genes are TRBV19 and TRBJ1-2; D gene ambiguous. CDR3 in amino acids: CASRPNSHTF. The CDR3 nucleotides read TGTGCCAGTAGGCCTAATAGCCACACCTTC.